This T cell receptor beta chain was sequenced in a study of cytomegalovirus exposure and HLA in healthy donors. Study outcomes and limitations: At a 0.05 false discovery rate, a later analysis found some 17,000 TCR beta sequences to be associated with HLA alleles. Across all donors, roughly uniform sequencing depth was an assumption of the presence/absence analyses.

13 Jbeta primers and 60 Vbeta primers were used for the PCR. Using immunoSEQ multiplex PCR, the repertoire was profiled, and TCRdb retains in-frame clones only, with some absent. The table shows fewer than 140,000 clones, with 60% to 80% occurring only once. Notes on this clone: Its antigen is unidentified.

Germline V gene lookup returns CDR1 LNHDA and CDR2 SQIVND (reference sequence). The CDR3 is made up of 12 amino acids. V was shortened by 4 bases and J by 3 bases, with 6 bases between the two germline ends. The chain joins TRBV19 to TRBJ1-1; perhaps TRBD1 as D (5 bases). This TCR was recovered from a boy between 10 and 17 years old in good health and CMV-seronegative. The sample taken for sequencing was PBMCs. The CDR3 sequence is CASSTGYTEAFF. The CDR3 DNA sequence: TGTGCCAGTAGTACAGGGTACACTGAAGCTTTCTTT.